The 9 T cell receptor beta chains below all came from one sample that was sequenced in a study of blood T cell repertoires in COVID-19. Measured with immunoSEQ multiplex PCR; TCRdb has only the in-frame clones, and not every one. The table records about 19,000 clones, about 88% of them present only once. Sequenced material: peripheral blood. Source of these receptors: a human donor in a cohort sampled during active COVID-19.

The J gene is TRBJ1-5, the V gene TRBV3-1 (or the pseudogene TRBV3-2); D is perhaps TRBD1 (6 bases). The CDR3 runs 12 residues. With 6 bases removed from V and 8 bases from J, the gap between germline ends came to 11 bases. Germline loops: CDR1 LGHDT, CDR2 YNNKEL (reference sequence). DNA of the CDR3: TGTGCCAGCAGTACAGGGCCGGAGCCCCAGCATTTT. This encodes CASSTGPEPQHF.

This chain joins TRBV19 and TRBJ1-2; D gene unclear. Looked up from germline, CDR1 is LNHDA and CDR2 is SQIVND (reference sequence). Trimming pared 4 bases from V and 10 bases from J, leaving 19 bases between. There are 14 residues in the CDR3. CDR3 DNA: TGTGCCAGTAGTAATTCTAAGTGGGGAGCAGTCTACACCTTC. Residues: CASSNSKWGAVYTF.

V usage is TRBV9 and J usage is TRBJ2-1; 7 nucleotides match TRBD1. V trimming: 0 bases; J trimming: 6 bases; junction bases outside the gene matches: 6. This CDR3 spans 15 amino acids. CDR1 and CDR2 from the germline V gene are SGDLS and YYNGEE. This CDR3 reads CASSVVDRVGNEQFF. The CDR3 region has the DNA TGTGCCAGCAGCGTAGTTGACAGGGTAGGCAATGAGCAGTTCTTC.

This clone was seen a single time. The V and J genes are TRBV7-8 and TRBJ2-7; no reliable D call. Germline-derived CDR1 and CDR2 are SGHVS and FQNEAQ. V gave up 0 bases and J gave up 2 bases, with 8 bases separating them. The CDR3 sequence is 14 residues long. The CDR3 spells CASSLAHGAYEQYF. DNA for the CDR3: TGTGCCAGCAGCTTAGCGCACGGAGCCTACGAGCAGTACTTC.

The chain combines TRBV11-2 with TRBJ1-6; tentatively, D is TRBD1 (5 bases). This CDR3 has 14 amino acids. Germline CDR1 is SGHAT and CDR2 is FQNNGV. V was trimmed by 3 bases and J by 5 bases, leaving 8 bases between them. In nucleotides, the CDR3 is TGTGCCAGCAGCTTTCTGACAGATAATTCACCCCTCCACTTT. Amino acid sequence: CASSFLTDNSPLHF.

The chain carries TRBV6-5 and TRBJ1-5; maybe TRBD1 (6 bases). Trimming stripped 4 bases from V and 3 bases from J, with 7 bases between. The CDR3 runs 13 residues. Per the germline V gene, CDR1 is MNHEY and CDR2 is SVGAGI. Written as DNA, the CDR3 is TGTGCCAGCAGTTCAGGGGACAATCAGCCCCAGCATTTT. This translates into CASSSGDNQPQHF.

The chain couples TRBV13 to TRBJ2-5; 12 positions match TRBD1. This CDR3 region has 17 residues. CDR1 and CDR2 (germline): PRHDT, FYEKMQ (reference sequence). The V segment lost 0 bases and the J segment 5 bases; nucleotides outside the gene matches: 7. CDR3 sequence: CASSLGRDRGLLETQYF. The CDR3 DNA sequence: TGTGCCAGCAGCTTAGGCCGGGACAGGGGGCTTTTGGAGACCCAGTACTTC.

The chain carries TRBV28 and TRBJ2-1; D is possibly TRBD2 (6 bases). This CDR3 spans 14 amino acids. V gave up 6 bases and J gave up 5 bases, with 14 bases separating them. CDR1 and CDR2 (germline): MDHEN, SYDVKM. In DNA, the CDR3 is TGTGCCAGCAGGCGGGGACTTGCGAACAATGAGCAGTTCTTC. Translating gives CASRRGLANNEQFF.

The chain recombines TRBV27 with TRBJ2-1, with D tentatively TRBD1 (6 bases). The CDR3 runs 13 residues. V was shortened by 9 bases and J by 4 bases, with 13 bases between the two germline ends. Germline V CDR1 and CDR2: MNHEY, SMNVEV (reference sequence). The DNA for the CDR3 is TGTGCCAGTGGGTGGACAGAGTACAATGAGCAGTTCTTC. Translating it yields CASGWTEYNEQFF.